The TCR beta chain described here comes from a study of post-analysis software for immune sequencing data. Whole-study results and caveats: When compared against controls, multiple sclerosis patients showed significantly lower normalized Chao1 diversity. Controls showed lower frequencies than patients for five TRBV segments, and TRBV5-6, TRBV5-1 and TRBV20-1 were among these.

The authors incorporated unique molecular identifiers into the TCR beta cDNA libraries. TCRdb reanalysed the PCR reads using MiXCR and keeps one entry per CDR3 protein. The sample lists about 430,000 distinct CDR3 sequences, approximately 38% occurring once. The CDR3 spans 16 residues. V was clipped by 0 bases and J by 3 bases, with 14 bases between them. The germline V gene encodes CDR1 ENHRY and CDR2 SYGVKD. This clonotype was found many times. Its antigen is not identified. This receptor was taken from a girl aged 2 to 10 with multiple sclerosis. The rearrangement links TRBV10-3 to TRBJ1-2; D call uncertain. Sequenced material: blood. Written as DNA, the CDR3 is TGTGCCATCAGTGAGTCGGCGGGAAGGAAGGACTATGGCTACACCTTC. The encoded protein is CAISESAGRKDYGYTF.